Sequencing of this T cell receptor beta chain was carried out in a study of T cell repertoires in cytomegalovirus infection. As for the study in general: Newly reported HLA-C-restricted and thoroughly characterized HLA-B-restricted CMV epitopes were employed. Indicated by public TCR beta signatures were CMV infection and matching HLA type.

V lost 4 bases and J lost 4, with 9 bases in between. Germline CDR1 and CDR2: SGHRS and YFSETQ. CDR3 length equals 12 residues. One entry per CDR3 protein, called by TCRdb with MiXCR from the reads. Of 450,000 to 550,000 distinct CDR3 sequences in the sample, more than 40% were seen once. The count of this clonotype is one. Its antigen remains unidentified. Notes on the study in general: Accumulated public TCR beta family frequency recognized individuals carrying CMV together with the relevant HLA. CMV-specific TCR beta clonotypes restricted by HLA-C were the ones dominating the ex vivo response.

The chain joins TRBV5-1 to TRBJ2-7; D call uncertain. The sample consisted of cultured PBMCs, taken from culture after CMV antigen stimulation. The receptor was isolated from a human donor in good health (CMV status not recorded). Some clones in this sample may be carry-over from other donors' samples. DNA for the CDR3: TGCGCCAGCAGCCGTGGACGGTACGAGCAGTACTTC. It codes for CASSRGRYEQYF.